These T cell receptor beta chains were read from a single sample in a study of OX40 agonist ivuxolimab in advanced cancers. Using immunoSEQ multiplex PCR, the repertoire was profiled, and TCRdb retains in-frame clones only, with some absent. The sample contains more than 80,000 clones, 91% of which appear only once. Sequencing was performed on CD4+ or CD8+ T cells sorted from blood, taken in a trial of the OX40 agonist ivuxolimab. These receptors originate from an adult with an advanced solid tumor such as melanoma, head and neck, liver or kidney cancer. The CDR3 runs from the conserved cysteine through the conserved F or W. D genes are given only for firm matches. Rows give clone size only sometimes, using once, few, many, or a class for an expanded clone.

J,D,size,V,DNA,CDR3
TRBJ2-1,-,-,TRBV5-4,TGTGCCAGCAGTCCGCCCCCCCACTCAGCGGAGCAGTTCTTC,CASSPPPHSAEQFF
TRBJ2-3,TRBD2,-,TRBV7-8,TGTGCCAGCAGCGGAAGAGTCCTAGGCGGACTAGCGGGAGTCCCAGATACGCAGTATTTT,CASSGRVLGGLAGVPDTQYF
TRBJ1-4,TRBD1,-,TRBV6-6,TGTGCCAGCAGTCCGACGGACAGGGCGGCTAATGAAAAACTGTTTTTT,CASSPTDRAANEKLFF
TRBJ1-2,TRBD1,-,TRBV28,TGTGCCAGCAGTTTCCACGACAGGGGCTATGGCTACACCTTC,CASSFHDRGYGYTF
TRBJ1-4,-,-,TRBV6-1,TGTGCCAGCAGTGAGGGCTGGGCTGAAAAACTGTTTTTT,CASSEGWAEKLFF
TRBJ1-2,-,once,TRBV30,TGTGCCTGGAGCAGACTCGAGAGAATAAACTATGGCTACACCTTC,CAWSRLERINYGYTF
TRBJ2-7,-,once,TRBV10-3,TGTGCCACCTCCTCTCGACAGGATACCTCCTACGAGCAGTACTTC,CATSSRQDTSYEQYF
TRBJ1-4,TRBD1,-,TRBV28,TGTGCCAGCAGTTTGGGGACAGGGAGTGAAAAACTGTTTTTT,CASSLGTGSEKLFF
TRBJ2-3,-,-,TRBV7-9,TGTGCCAGCAGCCCCGGTATCAGGCAGGCGCAACGCACAGATACGCAGTATTTT,CASSPGIRQAQRTDTQYF
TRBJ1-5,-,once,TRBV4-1,TGCGCCAGCAGCCAGGGAACCGATCAGCCCCAGCATTTT,CASSQGTDQPQHF
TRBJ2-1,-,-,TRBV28,TGTGCCAGCAGCTTCCAGGCCCTTTACAATGAGCAGTTCTTC,CASSFQALYNEQFF
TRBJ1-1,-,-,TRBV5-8,TGTGCCAGCAGCTTGTCCAGTGAAGCTTTCTTT,CASSLSSEAFF
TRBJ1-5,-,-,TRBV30,TGTGCCTGGAGTGGGCAGATTAATCAGCCCCAGCATTTT,CAWSGQINQPQHF
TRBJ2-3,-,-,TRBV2,TGTGCCAGCAGTGAAGCGCTCTGGGATACGCAGTATTTT,CASSEALWDTQYF
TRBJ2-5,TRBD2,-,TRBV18,TGTGCCAGCTCACCGACTAGCGGCCCCCAAGAGACCCAGTACTTC,CASSPTSGPQETQYF
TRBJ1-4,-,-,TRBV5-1,TGCGCCAGCAGCTTGGGGGGCAGCTCAACTAATGAAAAACTGTTTTTT,CASSLGGSSTNEKLFF
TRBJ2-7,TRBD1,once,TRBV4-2,TGTGCCAGCAGCCAAGATTCGACAGGGGCCTACGAGCAGTACTTC,CASSQDSTGAYEQYF